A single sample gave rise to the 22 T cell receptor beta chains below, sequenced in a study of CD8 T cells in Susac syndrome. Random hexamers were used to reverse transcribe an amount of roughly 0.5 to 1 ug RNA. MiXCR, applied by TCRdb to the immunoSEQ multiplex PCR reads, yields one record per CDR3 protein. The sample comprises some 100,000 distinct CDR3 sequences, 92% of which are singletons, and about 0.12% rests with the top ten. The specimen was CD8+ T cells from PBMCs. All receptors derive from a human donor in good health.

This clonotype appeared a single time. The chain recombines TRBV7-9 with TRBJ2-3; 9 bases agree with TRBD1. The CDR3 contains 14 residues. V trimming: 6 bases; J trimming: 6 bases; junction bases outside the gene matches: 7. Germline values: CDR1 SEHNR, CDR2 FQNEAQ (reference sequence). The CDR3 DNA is TGTGCCAGCAGACAGACAGGGGGGCTGGATACGCAGTATTTT. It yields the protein CASRQTGGLDTQYF.

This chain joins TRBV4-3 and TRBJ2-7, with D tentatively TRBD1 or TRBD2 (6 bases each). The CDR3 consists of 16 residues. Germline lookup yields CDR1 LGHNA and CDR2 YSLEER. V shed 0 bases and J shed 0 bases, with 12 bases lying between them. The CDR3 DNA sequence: TGCGCCAGCAGCCAAGATTTAGGGGGGAACTCCTACGAGCAGTACTTC. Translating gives CASSQDLGGNSYEQYF.

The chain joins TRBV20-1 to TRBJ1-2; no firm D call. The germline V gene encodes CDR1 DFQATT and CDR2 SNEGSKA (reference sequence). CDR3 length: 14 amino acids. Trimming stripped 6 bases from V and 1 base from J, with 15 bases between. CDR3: CSALPSDRNYGYTF. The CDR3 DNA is TGCAGTGCCCTACCGAGCGACCGTAACTATGGCTACACCTTC.

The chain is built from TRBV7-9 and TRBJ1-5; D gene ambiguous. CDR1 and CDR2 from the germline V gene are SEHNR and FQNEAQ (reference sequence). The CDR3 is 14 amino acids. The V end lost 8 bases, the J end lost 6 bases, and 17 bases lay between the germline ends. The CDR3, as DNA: TGTGCCAGCCAGGAAGGAGGGCCCTTTCAGCCCCAGCATTTT. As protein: CASQEGGPFQPQHF.

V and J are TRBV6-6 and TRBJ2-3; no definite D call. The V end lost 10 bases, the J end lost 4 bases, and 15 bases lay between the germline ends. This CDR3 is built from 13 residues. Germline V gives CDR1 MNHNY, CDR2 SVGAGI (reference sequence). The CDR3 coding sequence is TGTGCCACCCTCTTAAACTTAGCAGATACGCAGTATTTT. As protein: CATLLNLADTQYF.

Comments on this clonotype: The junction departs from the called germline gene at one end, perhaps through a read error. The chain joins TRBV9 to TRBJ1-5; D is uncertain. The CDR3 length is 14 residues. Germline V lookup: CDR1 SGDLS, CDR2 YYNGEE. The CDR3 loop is CASGVGDGNQPQHF. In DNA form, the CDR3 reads TGTGCCAGCGGCGTAGGAGACGGGAATCAGCCCCAGCATTTT.

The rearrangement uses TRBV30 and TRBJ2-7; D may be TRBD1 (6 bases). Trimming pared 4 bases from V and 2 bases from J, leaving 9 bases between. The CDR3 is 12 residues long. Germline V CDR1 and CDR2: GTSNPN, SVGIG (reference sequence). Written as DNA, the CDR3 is TGTGCCTGGACCGAGGGGGCCTACGAGCAGTACTTC. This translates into CAWTEGAYEQYF.

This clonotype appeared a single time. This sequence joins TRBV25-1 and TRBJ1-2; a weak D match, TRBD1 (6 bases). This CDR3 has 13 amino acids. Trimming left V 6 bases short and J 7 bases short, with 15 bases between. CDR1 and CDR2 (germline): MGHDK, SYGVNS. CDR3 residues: CASSLPGEGGYTF. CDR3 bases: TGTGCCAGCAGCCTACCAGGGGAGGGTGGCTACACCTTC.

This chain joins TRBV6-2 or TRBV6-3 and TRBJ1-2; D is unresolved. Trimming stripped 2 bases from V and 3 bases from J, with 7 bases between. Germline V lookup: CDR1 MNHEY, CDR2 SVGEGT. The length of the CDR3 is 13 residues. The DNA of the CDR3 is TGTGCCAGCAGTTACCGGACCCACTATGGCTACACCTTC. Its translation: CASSYRTHYGYTF.

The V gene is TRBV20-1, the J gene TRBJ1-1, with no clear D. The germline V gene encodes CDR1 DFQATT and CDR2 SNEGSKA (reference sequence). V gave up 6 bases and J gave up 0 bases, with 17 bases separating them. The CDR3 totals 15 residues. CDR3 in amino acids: CSAGSETVMNTEAFF. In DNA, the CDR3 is TGCAGTGCGGGAAGCGAGACGGTCATGAACACTGAAGCTTTCTTT.

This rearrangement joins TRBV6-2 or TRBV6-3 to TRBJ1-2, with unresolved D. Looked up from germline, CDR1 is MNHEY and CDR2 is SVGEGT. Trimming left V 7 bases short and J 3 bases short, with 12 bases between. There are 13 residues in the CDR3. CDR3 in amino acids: CASTSTDYYGYTF. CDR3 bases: TGTGCCAGCACGTCGACGGACTACTATGGCTACACCTTC.

The CDR3 protein is CSAQGEDGYTF. CDR3 in DNA: TGCAGCGCCCAGGGTGAGGATGGCTACACCTTC. The chain has TRBV29-1 and TRBJ1-2; a possible D gene is TRBD1 (5 bases). Germline V gives CDR1 SQVTM, CDR2 ANQGSEA. Trimming stripped 7 bases from V and 6 bases from J, with 12 bases between. The CDR3 contains 11 residues.

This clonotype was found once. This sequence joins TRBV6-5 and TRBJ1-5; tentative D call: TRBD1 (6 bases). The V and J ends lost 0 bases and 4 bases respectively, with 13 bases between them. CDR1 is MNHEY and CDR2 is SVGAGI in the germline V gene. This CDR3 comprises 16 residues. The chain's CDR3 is CASSYSGTTLNQPQHF. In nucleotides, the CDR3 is TGTGCCAGCAGTTACTCGGGGACAACCTTAAATCAGCCCCAGCATTTT.

In nucleotides, the CDR3 is TGTGCCAGCTCACGGTCCGGGACGGACGTCTTAGGCACTGAAGCTTTCTTT. This sequence encodes CASSRSGTDVLGTEAFF. The V gene is TRBV18, the J gene TRBJ1-1; D may be TRBD1 (5 bases). The length of the CDR3 is 17 residues. The germline V gene encodes CDR1 KGHSH and CDR2 LQKENI. Trimming stripped 4 bases from V and 4 bases from J, with 22 bases between. Complete variable domain (other parts from reference TRBV18 and TRBJ1-1): NAGVMQNPRHLVRRRGQEARLRCSPMKGHSHVYWYRQLPEEGLKFMVYLQKENIIDESGMPKERFSAEFPKEGPSILRIQQVVRGDSAAYFCASSRSGTDVLGTEAFFGQGTRLTVV.

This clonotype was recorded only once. The CDR3 region has the DNA TGCAGTTCAATATCAGCGCGTAGCTCCTACAATGAGCAGTTCTTC. Encoded protein: CSSISARSSYNEQFF. V gene TRBV20-1 combines with J gene TRBJ2-1; D is uncertain. This CDR3 contains 15 residues. Per germline, CDR1 DFQATT and CDR2 SNEGSKA (reference sequence). The V end was cut by 8 bases, the J end by 0 bases, with 17 bases between.

The CDR3 coding sequence is TGTGCCAGCGGTTCCGGGACAGCTAACTATGGCTACACCTTC. This codes for CASGSGTANYGYTF. The chain uses TRBV25-1 and TRBJ1-2, with 7 positions matching TRBD1. V gave up 8 bases and J gave up 0 bases; unmatched junction bases: 6. This CDR3 comprises 14 residues. Looked up from germline, CDR1 is MGHDK and CDR2 is SYGVNS.

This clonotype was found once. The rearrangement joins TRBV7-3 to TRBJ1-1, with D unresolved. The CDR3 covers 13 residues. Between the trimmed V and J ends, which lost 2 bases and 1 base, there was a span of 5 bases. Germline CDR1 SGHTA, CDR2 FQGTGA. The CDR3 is CASSLWWNTEAFF. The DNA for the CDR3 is TGTGCCAGCAGCTTATGGTGGAACACTGAAGCTTTCTTT.

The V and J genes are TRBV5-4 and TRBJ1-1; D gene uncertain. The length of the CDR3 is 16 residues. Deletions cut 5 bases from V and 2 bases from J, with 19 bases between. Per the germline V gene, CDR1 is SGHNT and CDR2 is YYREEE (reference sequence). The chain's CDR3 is CASREGRQGLNTEAFF. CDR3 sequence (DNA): TGTGCCAGCAGGGAGGGCCGACAAGGGCTAAACACTGAAGCTTTCTTT.

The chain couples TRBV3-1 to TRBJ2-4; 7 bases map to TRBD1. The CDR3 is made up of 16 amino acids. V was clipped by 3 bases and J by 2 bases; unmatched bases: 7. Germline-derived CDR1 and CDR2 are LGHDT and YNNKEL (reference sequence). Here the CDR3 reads CASSQYQGESKNIQYF. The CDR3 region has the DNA TGTGCCAGCAGCCAGTATCAGGGGGAATCCAAAAACATTCAGTACTTC.

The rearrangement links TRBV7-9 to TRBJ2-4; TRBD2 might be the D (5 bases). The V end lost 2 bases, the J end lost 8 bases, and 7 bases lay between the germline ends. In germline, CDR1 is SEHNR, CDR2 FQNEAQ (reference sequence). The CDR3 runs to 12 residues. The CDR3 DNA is TGTGCCAGCAGCTTATCCGGGGACATTCAGTACTTC. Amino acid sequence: CASSLSGDIQYF.

CDR3 residues: CASSLGPPDNTYEQYF. In DNA form, the CDR3 reads TGTGCCAGCAGCTTAGGTCCCCCGGACAACACCTACGAGCAGTACTTC. The chain has TRBV7-2 and TRBJ2-7; a possible D gene is TRBD1 (5 bases). The germline V gene encodes CDR1 SGHTA and CDR2 FQGNSA. The CDR3 totals 16 residues. V shed 1 base and J shed 2 bases, with 15 bases lying between them.

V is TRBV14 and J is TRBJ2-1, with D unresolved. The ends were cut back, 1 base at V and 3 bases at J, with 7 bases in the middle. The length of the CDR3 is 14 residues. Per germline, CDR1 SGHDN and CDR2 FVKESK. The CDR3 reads CASSQVVGYNEQFF. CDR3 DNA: TGTGCCAGCAGCCAAGTAGTAGGCTACAATGAGCAGTTCTTC.